The T cell receptor beta chain described here comes from a study of beta chain features in type 1 diabetes. The wider study: Examination of sorted cells across all samples involved 90 million to 120 million cells.

All of the isolated RNA was reverse transcribed, so expressed TCRB transcripts were sequenced. The protocol was immunoSEQ multiplex PCR, while the TCRdb copy is restricted to in-frame clones and leaves out a portion. The profile shows roughly 400,000 clones, roughly 16% of them singletons. The specimen sequenced was naive CD4+ T cells from blood. The sequence came from a young woman in good health.

CDR3 in DNA: TGTGCCAGCAACCCGCGGAAGGTCGGCACAGATACGCAGTATTTT. It yields the protein CASNPRKVGTDTQYF. The V and J genes are TRBV21-1 and TRBJ2-3; TRBD2 is the table's D call and was not checked against the DNA. TRBV21-1 is flagged as a pseudogene. The CDR3 runs 15 residues.